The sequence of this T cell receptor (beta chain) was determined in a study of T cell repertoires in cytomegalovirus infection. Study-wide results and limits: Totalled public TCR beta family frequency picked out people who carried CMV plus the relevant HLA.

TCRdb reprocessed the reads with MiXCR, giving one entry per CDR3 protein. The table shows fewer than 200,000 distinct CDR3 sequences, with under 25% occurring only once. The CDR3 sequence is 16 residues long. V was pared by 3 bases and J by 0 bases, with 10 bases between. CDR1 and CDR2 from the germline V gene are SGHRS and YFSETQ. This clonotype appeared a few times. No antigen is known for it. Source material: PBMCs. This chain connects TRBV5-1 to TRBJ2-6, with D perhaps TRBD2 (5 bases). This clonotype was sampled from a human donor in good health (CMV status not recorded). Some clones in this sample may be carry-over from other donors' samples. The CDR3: CASSSVGVSGANVLTF. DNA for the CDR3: TGCGCCAGCAGCTCGGTCGGGGTCTCTGGGGCCAACGTCCTGACTTTC.